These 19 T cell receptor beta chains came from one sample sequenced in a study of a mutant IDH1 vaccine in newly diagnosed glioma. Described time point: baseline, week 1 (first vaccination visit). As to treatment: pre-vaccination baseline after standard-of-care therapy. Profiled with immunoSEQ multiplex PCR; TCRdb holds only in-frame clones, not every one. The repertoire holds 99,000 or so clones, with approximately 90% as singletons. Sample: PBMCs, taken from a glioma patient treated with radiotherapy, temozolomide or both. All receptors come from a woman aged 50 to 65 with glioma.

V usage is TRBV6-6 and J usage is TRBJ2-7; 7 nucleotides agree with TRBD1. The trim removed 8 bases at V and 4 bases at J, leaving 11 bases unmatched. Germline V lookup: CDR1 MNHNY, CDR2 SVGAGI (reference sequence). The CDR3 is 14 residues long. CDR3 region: CASLPGTAAYEQYF. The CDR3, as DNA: TGTGCCAGCCTTCCCGGGACAGCAGCATACGAGCAGTACTTC.

The CDR3, as DNA: TGTGCCAGCAGCCCCTACAGGGGGCGCTCGGACTATGGCTACACCTTC. This sequence encodes CASSPYRGRSDYGYTF. The chain is built from TRBV7-8 and TRBJ1-2, with TRBD1 identical over 9 bases. Germline V CDR1 and CDR2: SGHVS, FQNEAQ. The ends lost 5 bases at V and 3 bases at J; junction bases unmatched: 10. This CDR3 is built from 16 residues.

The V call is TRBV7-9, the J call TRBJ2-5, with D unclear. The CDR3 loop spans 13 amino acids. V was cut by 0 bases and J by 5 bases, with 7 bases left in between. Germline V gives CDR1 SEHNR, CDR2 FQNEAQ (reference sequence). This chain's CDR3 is CASSLAGRETQYF. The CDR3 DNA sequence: TGTGCCAGCAGCTTAGCGGGAAGGGAGACCCAGTACTTC.

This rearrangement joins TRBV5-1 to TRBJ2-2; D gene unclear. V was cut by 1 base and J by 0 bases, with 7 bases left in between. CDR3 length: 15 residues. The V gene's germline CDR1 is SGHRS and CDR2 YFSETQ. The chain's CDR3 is CASSLRQANTGELFF. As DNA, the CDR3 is TGCGCCAGCAGCTTGAGGCAGGCGAACACCGGGGAGCTGTTTTTT.

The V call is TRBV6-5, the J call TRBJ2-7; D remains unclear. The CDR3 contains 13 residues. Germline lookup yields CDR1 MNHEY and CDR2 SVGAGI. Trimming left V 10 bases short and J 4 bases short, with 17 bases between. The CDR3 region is CATRENSGYEQYF. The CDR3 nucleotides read TGTGCCACCCGAGAGAATTCAGGTTACGAGCAGTACTTC.

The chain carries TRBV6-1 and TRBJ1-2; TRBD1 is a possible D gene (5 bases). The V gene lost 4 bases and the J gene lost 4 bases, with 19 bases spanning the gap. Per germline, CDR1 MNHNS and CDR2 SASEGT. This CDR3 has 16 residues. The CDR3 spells CASSGGEGRHSYGYTF. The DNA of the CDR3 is TGTGCCAGCAGTGGGGGAGAGGGGCGGCATTCCTATGGCTACACCTTC.

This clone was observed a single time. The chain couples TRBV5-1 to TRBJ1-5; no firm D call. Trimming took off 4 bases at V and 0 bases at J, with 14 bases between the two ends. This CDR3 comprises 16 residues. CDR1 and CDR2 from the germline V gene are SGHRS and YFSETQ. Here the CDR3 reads CASSPLAVDSNQPQHF. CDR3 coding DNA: TGCGCCAGCAGCCCGTTGGCGGTTGATAGCAATCAGCCCCAGCATTTT. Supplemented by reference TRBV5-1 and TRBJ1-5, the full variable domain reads KAGVTQTPRYLIKTRGQQVTLSCSPISGHRSVSWYQQTPGQGLQFLFEYFSETQRNKGNFPGRFSGRQFSNSRSEMNVSTLELGDSALYLCASSPLAVDSNQPQHFGDGTRLSIL.

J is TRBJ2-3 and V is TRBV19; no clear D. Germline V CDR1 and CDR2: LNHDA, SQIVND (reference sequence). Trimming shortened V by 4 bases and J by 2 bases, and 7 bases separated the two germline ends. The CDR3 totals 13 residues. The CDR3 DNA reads TGTGCCAGTAGTAAGGCAGACACAGATACGCAGTATTTT. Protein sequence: CASSKADTDTQYF.

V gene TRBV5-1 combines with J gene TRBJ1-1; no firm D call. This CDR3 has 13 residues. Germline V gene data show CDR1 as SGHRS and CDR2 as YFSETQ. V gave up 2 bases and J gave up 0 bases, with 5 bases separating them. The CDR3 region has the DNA TGCGCCAGCAGCTTTGACATGAACACTGAAGCTTTCTTT. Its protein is CASSFDMNTEAFF.

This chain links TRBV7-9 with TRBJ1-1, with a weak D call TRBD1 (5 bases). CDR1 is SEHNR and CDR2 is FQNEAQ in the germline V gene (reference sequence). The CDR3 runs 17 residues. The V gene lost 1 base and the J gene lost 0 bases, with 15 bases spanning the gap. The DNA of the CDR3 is TGTGCCAGCAGCTTAGTCGGCCAGGGCTATATGAACACTGAAGCTTTCTTT. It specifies CASSLVGQGYMNTEAFF.

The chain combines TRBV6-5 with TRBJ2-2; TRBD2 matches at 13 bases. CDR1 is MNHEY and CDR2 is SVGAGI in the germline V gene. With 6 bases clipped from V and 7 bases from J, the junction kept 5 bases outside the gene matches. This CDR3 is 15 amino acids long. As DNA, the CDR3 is TGTGCCAGCAGACCACTAGCGGGAGGGGGCGGGGAGCTGTTTTTT. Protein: CASRPLAGGGGELFF.

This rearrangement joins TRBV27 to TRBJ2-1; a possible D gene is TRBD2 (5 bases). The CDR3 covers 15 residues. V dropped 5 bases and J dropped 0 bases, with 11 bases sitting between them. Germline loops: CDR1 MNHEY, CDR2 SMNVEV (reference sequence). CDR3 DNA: TGTGCCAGCAGTCTAGACTACAGCTCCTACAATGAGCAGTTCTTC. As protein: CASSLDYSSYNEQFF.

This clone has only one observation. This CDR3 is CASSPSTGYNEQFF. The CDR3 region has the DNA TGCGCCAGCAGCCCTTCAACAGGGTACAATGAGCAGTTCTTC. The rearrangement joins TRBV5-1 to TRBJ2-1, with D possibly TRBD1 on 6 matching bases. This CDR3 has 14 amino acids. Germline-derived CDR1 and CDR2 are SGHRS and YFSETQ. The V and J ends lost 4 bases and 4 bases respectively, with 12 bases between them.

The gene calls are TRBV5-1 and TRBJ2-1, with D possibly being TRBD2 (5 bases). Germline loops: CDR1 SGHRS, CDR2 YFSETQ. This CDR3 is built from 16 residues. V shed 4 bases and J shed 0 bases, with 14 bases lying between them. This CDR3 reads CASSPLSGSSYNEQFF. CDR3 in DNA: TGCGCCAGCAGCCCCCTCAGCGGTAGCTCCTACAATGAGCAGTTCTTC.

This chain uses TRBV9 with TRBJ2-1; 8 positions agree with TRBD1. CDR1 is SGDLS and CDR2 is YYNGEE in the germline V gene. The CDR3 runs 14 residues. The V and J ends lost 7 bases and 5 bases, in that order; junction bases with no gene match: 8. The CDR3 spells CASGKTGGNNEQFF. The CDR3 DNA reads TGTGCCAGCGGAAAAACAGGGGGAAACAATGAGCAGTTCTTC. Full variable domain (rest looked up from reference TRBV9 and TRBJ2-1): DSGVTQTPKHLITATGQRVTLRCSPRSGDLSVYWYQQSLDQGLQFLIQYYNGEERAKGNILERFSAQQFPDLHSELNLSSLELGDSALYFCASGKTGGNNEQFFGPGTRLTVL.

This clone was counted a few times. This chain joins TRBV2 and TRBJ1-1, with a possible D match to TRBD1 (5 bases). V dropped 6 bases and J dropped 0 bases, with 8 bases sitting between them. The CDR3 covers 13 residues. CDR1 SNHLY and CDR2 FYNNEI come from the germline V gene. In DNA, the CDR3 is TGTGCCAGCAGGGACAAGTTGAACACTGAAGCTTTCTTT. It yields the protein CASRDKLNTEAFF. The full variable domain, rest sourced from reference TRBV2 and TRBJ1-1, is EPEVTQTPSHQVTQMGQEVILRCVPISNHLYFYWYRQILGQKVEFLVSFYNNEISEKSEIFDDQFSVERPDGSNFTLKIRSTKLEDSAMYFCASRDKLNTEAFFGQGTRLTVV.

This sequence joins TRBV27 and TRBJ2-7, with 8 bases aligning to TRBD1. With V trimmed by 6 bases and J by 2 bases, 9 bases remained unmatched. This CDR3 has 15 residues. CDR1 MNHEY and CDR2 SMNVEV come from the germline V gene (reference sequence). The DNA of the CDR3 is TGTGCCAGCAGGGGAACCGGGACAGGAGCCTACGAGCAGTACTTC. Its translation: CASRGTGTGAYEQYF.

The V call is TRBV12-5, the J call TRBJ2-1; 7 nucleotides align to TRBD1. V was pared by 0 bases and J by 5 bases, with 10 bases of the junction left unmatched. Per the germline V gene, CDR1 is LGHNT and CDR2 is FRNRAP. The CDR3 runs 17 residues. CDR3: CASGLVLLGQVHNEQFF. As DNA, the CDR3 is TGTGCTAGTGGTTTGGTACTTCTAGGACAGGTGCACAATGAGCAGTTCTTC.

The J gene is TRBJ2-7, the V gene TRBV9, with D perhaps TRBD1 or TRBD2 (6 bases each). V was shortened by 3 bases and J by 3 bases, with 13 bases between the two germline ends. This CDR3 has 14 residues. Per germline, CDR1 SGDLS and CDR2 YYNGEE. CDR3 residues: CASSEGGFGYEQYF. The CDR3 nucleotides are TGTGCCAGCAGCGAGGGGGGATTCGGCTACGAGCAGTACTTC.